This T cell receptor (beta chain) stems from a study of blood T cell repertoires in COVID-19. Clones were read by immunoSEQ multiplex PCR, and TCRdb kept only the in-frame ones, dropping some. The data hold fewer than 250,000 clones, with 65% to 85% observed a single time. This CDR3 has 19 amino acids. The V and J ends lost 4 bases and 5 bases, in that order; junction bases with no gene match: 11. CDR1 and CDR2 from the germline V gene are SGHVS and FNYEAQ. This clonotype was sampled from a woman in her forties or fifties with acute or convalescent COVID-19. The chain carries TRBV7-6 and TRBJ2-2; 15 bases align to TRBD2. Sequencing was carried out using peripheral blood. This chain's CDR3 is CASSSTRTSGRARTGELFF. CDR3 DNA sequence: TGTGCCAGCAGCTCCACTCGGACTAGCGGGAGGGCGAGAACCGGGGAGCTGTTTTTT.